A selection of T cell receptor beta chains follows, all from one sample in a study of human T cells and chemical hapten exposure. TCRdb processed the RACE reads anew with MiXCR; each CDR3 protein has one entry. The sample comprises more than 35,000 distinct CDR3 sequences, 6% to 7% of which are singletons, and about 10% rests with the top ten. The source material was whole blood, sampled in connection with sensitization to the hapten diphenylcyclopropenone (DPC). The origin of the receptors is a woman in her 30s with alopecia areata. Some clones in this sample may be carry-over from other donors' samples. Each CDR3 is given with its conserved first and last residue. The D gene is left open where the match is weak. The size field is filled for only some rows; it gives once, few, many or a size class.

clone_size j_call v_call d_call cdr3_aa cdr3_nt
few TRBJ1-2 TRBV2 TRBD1 CASSEGGQGGIYSNYGYTF TGTGCCAGCAGTGAAGGGGGACAGGGAGGAATTTACTCCAACTATGGCTACACCTTC
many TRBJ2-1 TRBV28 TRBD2 CASSATQVSGSNEQFF TGTGCCAGCAGCGCCACCCAGGTTAGCGGGTCCAATGAGCAGTTCTTC
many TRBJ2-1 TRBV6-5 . CASSPRTVTDEQFF TGTGCCAGCAGTCCCCGGACCGTAACGGATGAGCAGTTCTTC
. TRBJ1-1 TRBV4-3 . CASSLFHGGTEAFF TGCGCCAGCAGCCTATTTCACGGGGGCACTGAAGCTTTCTTT
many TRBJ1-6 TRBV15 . CATSRDGPQGVDSPLHF TGTGCCACCAGCAGAGATGGCCCCCAAGGGGTCGATTCACCCCTCCACTTT
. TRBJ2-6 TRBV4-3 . CASSQDLWGAGANVLTF TGCGCCAGCAGCCAAGATCTATGGGGCGCTGGGGCCAACGTCCTGACTTTC
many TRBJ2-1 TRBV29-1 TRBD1 CSVDGDRGIWNEQFF TGCAGCGTTGATGGGGACAGGGGTATCTGGAATGAGCAGTTCTTC
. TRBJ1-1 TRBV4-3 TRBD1 CASTQGARMTEAFF TGCGCCAGCACCCAGGGGGCGCGTATGACTGAAGCTTTCTTT
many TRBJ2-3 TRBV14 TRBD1 CASSPRARGLEDTQYF TGTGCCAGCAGCCCCCGGGCCAGGGGGTTGGAAGATACGCAGTATTTT
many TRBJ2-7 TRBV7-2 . CASSSDPSSYEQYF TGTGCCAGCAGCTCTGACCCAAGCTCCTACGAGCAGTACTTC
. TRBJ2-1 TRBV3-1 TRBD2 CASSQDLTSGVNNEQFF TGTGCCAGCAGCCAAGATCTAACTAGCGGGGTGAACAATGAGCAGTTCTTC
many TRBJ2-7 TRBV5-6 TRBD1 CASSPDGQVTYEQYF TGTGCCAGCAGCCCGGATGGACAGGTTACCTACGAGCAGTACTTC
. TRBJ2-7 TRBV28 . CASSPPAGRPLGQYF TGTGCCAGCAGCCCCCCCGCGGGTCGACCTTTAGGGCAGTACTTC
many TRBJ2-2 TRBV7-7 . CASSLAVTGNTGELFF TGTGCCAGCAGCTTAGCCGTGACAGGGAACACCGGGGAGCTGTTTTTT
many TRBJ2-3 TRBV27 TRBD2 CASSPVAGITDTQYF TGTGCCAGCAGTCCCGTAGCGGGGATCACAGATACGCAGTATTTT
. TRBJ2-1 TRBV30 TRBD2 CAWSVHQGLAGTGGQFF TGTGCCTGGAGTGTACATCAGGGACTAGCGGGAACCGGAGGGCAGTTCTTC
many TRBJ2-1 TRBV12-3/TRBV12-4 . CASSLTGNEQFF TGTGCCAGCAGTTTAACAGGCAATGAGCAGTTCTTC
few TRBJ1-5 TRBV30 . CAWSVRSGTNHQPQHF TGTGCCTGGAGTGTACGGTCCGGGACCAACCATCAGCCCCAGCATTTT
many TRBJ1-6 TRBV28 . CASSQKISSYNSPLHF TGTGCCAGCAGTCAGAAGATAAGCTCCTATAATTCACCCCTCCACTTT
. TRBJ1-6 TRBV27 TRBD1 CASKIQGTGRSPLHF TGTGCCAGCAAGATTCAAGGGACAGGGAGATCACCCCTCCACTTT
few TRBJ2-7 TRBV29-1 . CSVSGTLTYEQYF TGCAGCGTTTCCGGGACATTGACCTACGAGCAGTACTTC
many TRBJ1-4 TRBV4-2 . CASSQGLQWGEKLFF TGTGCCAGCAGCCAAGGGTTACAGTGGGGTGAAAAACTGTTTTTT
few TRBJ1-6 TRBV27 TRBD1 CASSRPTGKASPLHF TGTGCCAGCAGTAGACCGACAGGGAAGGCTTCACCCCTCCACTTT
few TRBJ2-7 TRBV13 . CASSFGQLNSYEQYF TGTGCCAGCAGCTTCGGACAGTTAAACTCCTACGAGCAGTACTTC
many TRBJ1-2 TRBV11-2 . CASSLVDALYGYTF TGTGCCAGCAGCTTAGTAGACGCACTGTATGGCTACACCTTC
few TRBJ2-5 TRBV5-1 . CASSLAGQQETQYF TGCGCCAGCAGCTTGGCGGGGCAGCAAGAGACCCAGTACTTC
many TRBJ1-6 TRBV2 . CASRQGRASPLHF TGTGCCAGCAGGCAGGGGAGGGCTTCACCCCTCCACTTT
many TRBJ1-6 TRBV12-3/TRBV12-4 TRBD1 CASRPSDRANSPLHF TGTGCCAGCAGACCCTCGGACAGGGCGAATTCACCCCTCCACTTT
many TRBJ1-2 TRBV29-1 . CSVVSGSNYGYTF TGCAGCGTTGTTTCAGGGTCTAACTATGGCTACACCTTC
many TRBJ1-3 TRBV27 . CASRPQVAGNTIYF TGTGCCAGCAGGCCCCAGGTGGCTGGAAACACCATATATTTT
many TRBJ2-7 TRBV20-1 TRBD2 CSVPSGGTQEQYF TGCAGCGTCCCTAGCGGGGGCACGCAAGAGCAGTACTTC
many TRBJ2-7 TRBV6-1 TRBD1 CASSEPWDRSDEQYF TGTGCCAGCAGTGAACCGTGGGACAGGAGTGACGAGCAGTACTTC
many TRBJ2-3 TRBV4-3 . CASSHVGTAATDTQYF TGCGCCAGCAGCCATGTCGGGACCGCAGCCACAGATACGCAGTATTTT
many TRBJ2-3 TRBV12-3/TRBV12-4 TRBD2 CASGGADTQYF TGTGCCAGCGGGGGGGCAGATACGCAGTATTTT
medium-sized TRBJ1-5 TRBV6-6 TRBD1 CASRKTGGRDQPQHF TGTGCCAGCAGAAAGACAGGGGGACGGGATCAGCCCCAGCATTTT
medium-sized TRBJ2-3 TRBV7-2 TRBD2 CASSPSGGFTDTQYF TGTGCCAGCAGCCCTAGCGGGGGGTTTACAGATACGCAGTATTTT
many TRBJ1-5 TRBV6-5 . CASRGLGNQPQHF TGTGCCAGCAGGGGATTGGGCAATCAGCCCCAGCATTTT
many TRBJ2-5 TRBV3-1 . CASSQVTGPQETQYF TGTGCCAGCAGCCAAGTAACAGGCCCTCAAGAGACCCAGTACTTC
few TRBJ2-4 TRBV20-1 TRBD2 CSARLRTSGGVRGENIQYF TGCAGTGCTAGACTTCGGACTAGCGGGGGGGTAAGAGGGGAAAACATTCAGTACTTC
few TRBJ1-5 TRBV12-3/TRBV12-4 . CASSLSGKSQPQHF TGTGCCAGCAGTTTATCAGGGAAGAGTCAGCCCCAGCATTTT
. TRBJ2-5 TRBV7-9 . CASSHYRDTSARETQYF TGTGCCAGCAGCCACTACCGGGACACCTCCGCCCGGGAGACCCAGTACTTC
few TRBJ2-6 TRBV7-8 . CASGASGANVLTF TGTGCCAGCGGGGCCTCTGGGGCCAACGTCCTGACTTTC
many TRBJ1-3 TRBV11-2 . CASSLEWTSGNTIYF TGTGCCAGCAGCTTAGAGTGGACTTCTGGAAACACCATATATTTT
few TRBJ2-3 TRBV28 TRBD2 CASSLVLAGGTDTQYF TGTGCCAGCAGTTTAGTCCTAGCGGGGGGCACAGATACGCAGTATTTT
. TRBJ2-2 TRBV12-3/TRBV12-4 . CTSQKSAGSAGELFF TGTACCAGCCAAAAGAGTGCGGGGAGTGCCGGGGAGCTGTTTTTT
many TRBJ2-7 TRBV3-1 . CASSPRPRSYEQYF TGTGCCAGCAGCCCCAGACCCCGGTCCTACGAGCAGTACTTC
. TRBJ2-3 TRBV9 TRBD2 CASSVEPRASGEATQYF TGTGCCAGCAGCGTAGAACCGAGGGCTAGCGGGGAGGCTACGCAGTATTTT
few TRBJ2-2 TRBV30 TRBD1 CAWSVLPGGKNTGELFF TGTGCCTGGAGTGTACTGCCAGGGGGCAAGAACACCGGGGAGCTGTTTTTT
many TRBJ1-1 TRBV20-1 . CSARHKDTEAFF TGCAGTGCTAGACATAAGGATACTGAAGCTTTCTTT
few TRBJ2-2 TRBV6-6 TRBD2 CASSDSGGASNTGELFF TGTGCCAGCAGTGATAGCGGGGGGGCCTCGAACACCGGGGAGCTGTTTTTT
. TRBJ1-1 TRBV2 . CASRGLQRDTEAFF TGTGCCAGCCGTGGACTCCAGCGGGACACTGAAGCTTTCTTT
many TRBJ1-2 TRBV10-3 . CAISGSNTDYGYTF TGTGCCATCAGCGGCAGTAATACGGACTATGGCTACACCTTC
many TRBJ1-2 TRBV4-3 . CASSQEGGDGYTF TGCGCCAGCAGCCAAGAGGGGGGCGATGGCTACACCTTC
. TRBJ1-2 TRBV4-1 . CASSQVPGQNYGYTF TGCGCCAGCAGCCAAGTGCCCGGACAAAACTATGGCTACACCTTC
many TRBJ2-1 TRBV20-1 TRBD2 CSAPGTSGGTYNEQFF TGCAGTGCTCCCGGGACTAGCGGGGGGACCTACAATGAGCAGTTCTTC
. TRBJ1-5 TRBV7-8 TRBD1 CASSLTDRDQPQHF TGTGCCAGCAGCCTAACCGACAGGGATCAGCCCCAGCATTTT
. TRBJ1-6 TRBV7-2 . CASSLGDVSPLHF TGTGCCAGCAGCTTAGGGGACGTTTCACCCCTCCACTTT
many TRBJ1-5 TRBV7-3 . CASSLGHQSNQPQHF TGTGCCAGCAGCTTAGGACACCAGAGCAATCAGCCCCAGCATTTT
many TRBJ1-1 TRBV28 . CASIPTPNTEAFF TGTGCCAGCATTCCGACACCGAACACTGAAGCTTTCTTT